This TCR beta chain stems from a study of blood T cell repertoires in COVID-19. Across the whole study: T cells, B-cell-depleted T cells, or PBMCs provided the cDNA or gDNA that served as material.

CDR3 length equals 15 residues. CDR1 is LGHDT and CDR2 is YNNKEL in the germline V gene (reference sequence). The ends were cut back, 1 base at V and 6 bases at J, with 15 bases in the middle. Repertoires were generated with immunoSEQ multiplex PCR, while TCRdb's copy carries only in-frame clones and drops some. The sample has 90,000 to 100,000 clones, about 85% seen once. This clonotype was obtained from a woman aged 80 or over with acute or convalescent COVID-19. The gene calls are TRBV3-1 (or the pseudogene TRBV3-2) and TRBJ1-2; D remains unclear. The source material was peripheral blood. CDR3 loop: CASSQGRGSLDGYTF. As DNA, the CDR3 is TGTGCCAGCAGCCAAGGTAGAGGTTCTTTGGATGGCTACACCTTC.